Detailed here is one T cell receptor beta chain. The sample carries other DNA sequences with the same CDR3. CDR3 length equals 14 residues. In germline, CDR1 is SGDLS, CDR2 YYNGEE. With 0 bases removed from V and 1 base from J, the gap between germline ends came to 7 bases. cDNA serving as the sequencing template came from extracted, reverse transcribed RNA. Clones were sequenced by immunoSEQ multiplex PCR, and TCRdb holds only the in-frame ones, with some missing. Of under 85,000 clones listed, 45% to 50% were seen once; the top ten hold about 18%. These data are taken from a study of CD8+ T cells in alopecia areata.

The TCR sequence derives from a human donor with alopecia areata. The J gene is TRBJ2-5, the V gene TRBV9; TRBD1 might be the D (6 bases). Sequencing used CD8+ T cells sorted from blood, obtained at week 0. The CDR3 here is CASSVVDSQETQYF. In nucleotides, the CDR3 is TGTGCCAGCAGCGTAGTGGACAGCCAAGAGACCCAGTACTTC.